This is a list of T cell receptor beta chains from one sample in a study of blood T cell repertoires in COVID-19. Clones were read by immunoSEQ multiplex PCR, and TCRdb kept only the in-frame ones, dropping some. The sample lists fewer than 150,000 clones, 84% occurring once. Sequences were obtained from peripheral blood. These receptors were obtained from a human donor in a cohort sampled during active COVID-19. CDR3s include the opening cysteine and the closing phenylalanine or tryptophan. Fields, in order: clone size, J gene, D gene, V gene, CDR3 protein, CDR3 DNA. D genes are given only for firm matches. Clone sizes are given selectively: once, few, many, or a class where the clone is expanded.

clone_size: many; j_call: TRBJ2-7; d_call: .; v_call: TRBV2; cdr3_aa: CASSVLDEQYF; cdr3_nt: TGTGCCAGCAGTGTCCTTGACGAGCAGTACTTC
clone_size: .; j_call: TRBJ2-5; d_call: TRBD2; v_call: TRBV27; cdr3_aa: CASSSRLPGLAGETQYF; cdr3_nt: TGTGCCAGCAGTTCCCGCCTTCCGGGACTAGCGGGAGAGACCCAGTACTTC
clone_size: few; j_call: TRBJ1-2; d_call: .; v_call: TRBV19; cdr3_aa: CASSIGTSGSVYGYTF; cdr3_nt: TGTGCCAGTAGTATAGGCACTTCGGGGTCGGTCTATGGCTACACCTTC
clone_size: .; j_call: TRBJ2-1; d_call: TRBD2; v_call: TRBV11-3; cdr3_aa: CASSLSSGRYNEQFF; cdr3_nt: TGTGCCAGCAGCTTAAGTAGCGGGAGGTACAATGAGCAGTTCTTC
clone_size: .; j_call: TRBJ1-2; d_call: TRBD1; v_call: TRBV30; cdr3_aa: CAWSSGTGWFYTF; cdr3_nt: TGTGCCTGGTCGTCTGGGACAGGATGGTTTTACACCTTC
clone_size: .; j_call: TRBJ1-1; d_call: TRBD1; v_call: TRBV12-3/TRBV12-4; cdr3_aa: CASRITGGTEAFF; cdr3_nt: TGTGCCAGCAGGATAACAGGGGGCACTGAAGCTTTCTTT
clone_size: .; j_call: TRBJ2-3; d_call: TRBD2; v_call: TRBV10-2; cdr3_aa: CASGRGEDTQYF; cdr3_nt: TGCGCCAGTGGGCGGGGGGAAGATACGCAGTATTTT
clone_size: .; j_call: TRBJ2-1; d_call: .; v_call: TRBV5-1; cdr3_aa: CASSSTGVGYNEQFF; cdr3_nt: TGCGCCAGCAGCTCCACGGGGGTAGGATACAATGAGCAGTTCTTC
clone_size: .; j_call: TRBJ1-1; d_call: .; v_call: TRBV18; cdr3_aa: CASSPQAKNTEAFF; cdr3_nt: TGTGCCAGCTCACCCCAAGCAAAGAACACTGAAGCTTTCTTT
clone_size: .; j_call: TRBJ1-6; d_call: .; v_call: TRBV5-1; cdr3_aa: CASSSGQGRRRGSSPLHF; cdr3_nt: TGCGCCAGCAGCTCTGGGCAGGGCAGAAGAAGGGGATCTTCACCCCTCCACTTT
clone_size: .; j_call: TRBJ1-4; d_call: .; v_call: TRBV2; cdr3_aa: CASSVEQGINEKLFF; cdr3_nt: TGTGCCAGCAGTGTGGAACAGGGTATTAATGAAAAACTGTTTTTT